A selection of T cell receptor beta chains follows, all from one sample in a study of blood T cell repertoires in COVID-19. Libraries were prepared by immunoSEQ multiplex PCR; TCRdb keeps only in-frame clonotypes and omits some of them. This sample has roughly 250,000 clones, with around 87% found just once. Sample: peripheral blood. Every receptor here comes from a woman aged 45-59 years with acute or convalescent COVID-19. Each CDR3 is given with its conserved first and last residue. A D gene is named only where the DNA matches it firmly. Size values are once, few and many counts, or a class for expanded clones, and some rows have none.

size	D	J	V	CDR3	DNA
.	TRBD2	TRBJ2-2	TRBV4-1	CASSISGGNTGELFF	TGCGCCAGCAGCATTAGCGGGGGAAACACCGGGGAGCTGTTTTTT
.	TRBD2	TRBJ2-3	TRBV30	CAWGAGGNTDTQYF	TGTGCCTGGGGAGCGGGAGGGAACACAGATACGCAGTATTTT
.	TRBD2	TRBJ2-1	TRBV28	CASIISGLSYNEQFF	TGTGCCAGCATCATATCGGGACTATCTTACAATGAGCAGTTCTTC
.	TRBD1	TRBJ2-7	TRBV6-5	CASSYGQGAGEQYF	TGTGCCAGCAGTTACGGGCAGGGGGCCGGCGAGCAGTACTTC
once	.	TRBJ2-7	TRBV11-1	CASSLRTKSYEQYF	TGTGCCAGCAGCTTAAGAACAAAGTCCTACGAGCAGTACTTC
once	.	TRBJ1-5	TRBV6-6	CASSSEQGLENQPQHF	TGTGCCAGCAGCTCGGAACAGGGATTGGAGAATCAGCCCCAGCATTTT
.	.	TRBJ1-4	TRBV27	CASSTAGSGNEKLFF	TGTGCCAGCAGTACTGCAGGGTCTGGTAATGAAAAACTGTTTTTT
.	TRBD1	TRBJ1-6	TRBV5-1	CASSPGTVNSPLHF	TGCGCCAGCAGTCCTGGGACAGTTAATTCACCCCTCCACTTT
.	TRBD1	TRBJ1-4	TRBV28	CASSLTGEAEKLFF	TGTGCCAGCAGCCTGACAGGGGAAGCGGAAAAACTGTTTTTT
.	TRBD2	TRBJ2-7	TRBV7-2	CASSFLAGEYEQYF	TGTGCCAGCAGCTTTTTAGCGGGGGAGTACGAGCAGTACTTC
.	TRBD1	TRBJ2-2	TRBV2	CASSGTGIFSGELFF	TGTGCCAGCTCCGGGACAGGAATATTTTCCGGGGAGCTGTTTTTT
.	.	TRBJ2-5	TRBV7-2	CASSPGETQYF	TGTGCCAGCAGCCCCGGAGAGACCCAGTACTTC
.	TRBD2	TRBJ2-3	TRBV27	CASSLTLAGGPYTQYF	TGTGCCAGCAGTTTAACACTAGCGGGAGGGCCGTATACGCAGTATTTT
.	.	TRBJ1-1	TRBV24-1	CATRGGTEAFF	TGTGCCACCAGGGGGGGTACTGAAGCTTTCTTT
.	.	TRBJ2-3	TRBV5-1	CASSRRSTDTQYF	TGCGCCAGCAGCCGCAGGAGCACAGATACGCAGTATTTT
.	.	TRBJ1-1	TRBV20-1	CSAAGGTEAFF	TGCAGTGCTGCGGGGGGGACTGAAGCTTTCTTT
once	TRBD2	TRBJ2-5	TRBV2	CASRTSGSRETQYF	TGTGCCAGCAGGACTAGCGGGAGCCGGGAGACCCAGTACTTC
few	.	TRBJ1-6	TRBV18	CASSPRVAPGGNSPLHF	TGTGCCAGCTCACCACGAGTCGCACCCGGGGGTAATTCACCCCTCCACTTT
.	TRBD2	TRBJ2-3	TRBV13	CASSPGLAPEGHTDTQYF	TGTGCCAGCAGCCCGGGACTAGCGCCTGAGGGGCACACAGATACGCAGTATTTT
.	.	TRBJ2-6	TRBV7-9	CASSWRTAGANVLTF	TGTGCCAGCAGCTGGCGGACAGCTGGGGCCAACGTCCTGACTTTC
.	TRBD2	TRBJ2-7	TRBV6-5	CASRGTSGFYEQYF	TGTGCCAGCAGAGGGACTAGCGGGTTCTACGAGCAGTACTTC
.	.	TRBJ1-4	TRBV27	CASSFPGAGEKLFF	TGTGCCAGCAGTTTTCCAGGGGCCGGTGAAAAACTGTTTTTT
.	TRBD1	TRBJ1-6	TRBV6-5	CASSRDRASPLHF	TGTGCCAGCAGTCGGGACAGGGCATCACCCCTCCACTTT
.	.	TRBJ1-5	TRBV2	CASSEAGGSNQPQHF	TGTGCCAGCAGTGAAGCAGGGGGTAGCAATCAGCCCCAGCATTTT
.	.	TRBJ1-1	TRBV3-1/TRBV3-2	CASSQLSWTRENTEAFF	TGTGCCAGCAGCCAACTTTCCTGGACCCGGGAGAACACTGAAGCTTTCTTT